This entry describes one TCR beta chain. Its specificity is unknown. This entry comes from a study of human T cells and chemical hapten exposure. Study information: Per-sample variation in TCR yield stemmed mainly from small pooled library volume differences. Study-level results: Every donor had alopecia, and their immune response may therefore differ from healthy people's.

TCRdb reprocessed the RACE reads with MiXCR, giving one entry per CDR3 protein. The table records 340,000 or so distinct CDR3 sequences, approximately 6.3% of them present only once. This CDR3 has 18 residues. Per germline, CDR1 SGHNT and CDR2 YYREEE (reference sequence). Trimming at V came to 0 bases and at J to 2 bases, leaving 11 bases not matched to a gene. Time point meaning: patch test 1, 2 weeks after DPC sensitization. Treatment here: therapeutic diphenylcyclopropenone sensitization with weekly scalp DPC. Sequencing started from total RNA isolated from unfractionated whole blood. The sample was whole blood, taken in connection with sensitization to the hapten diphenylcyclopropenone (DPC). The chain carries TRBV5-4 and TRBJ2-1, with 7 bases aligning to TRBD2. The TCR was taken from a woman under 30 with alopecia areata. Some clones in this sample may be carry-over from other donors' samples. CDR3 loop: CASSLAESGGSTYNEQFF. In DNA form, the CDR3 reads TGTGCCAGCAGCTTGGCCGAGTCGGGGGGTAGCACCTACAATGAGCAGTTCTTC.